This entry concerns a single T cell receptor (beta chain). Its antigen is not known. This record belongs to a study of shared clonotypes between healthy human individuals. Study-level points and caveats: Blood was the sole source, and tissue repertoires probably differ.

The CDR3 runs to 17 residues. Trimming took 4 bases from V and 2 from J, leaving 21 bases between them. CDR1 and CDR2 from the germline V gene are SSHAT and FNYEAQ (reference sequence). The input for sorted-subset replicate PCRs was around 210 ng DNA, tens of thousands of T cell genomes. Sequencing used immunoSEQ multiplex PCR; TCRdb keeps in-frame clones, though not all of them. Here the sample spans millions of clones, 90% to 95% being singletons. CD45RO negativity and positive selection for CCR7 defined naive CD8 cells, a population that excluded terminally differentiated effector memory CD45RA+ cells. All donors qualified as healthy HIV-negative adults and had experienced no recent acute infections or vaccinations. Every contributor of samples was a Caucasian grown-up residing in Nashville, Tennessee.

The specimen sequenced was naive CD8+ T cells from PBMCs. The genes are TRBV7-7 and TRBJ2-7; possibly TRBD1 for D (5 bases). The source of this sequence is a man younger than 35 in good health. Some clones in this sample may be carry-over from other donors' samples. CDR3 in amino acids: CASSSGSMGQVAYEQYF. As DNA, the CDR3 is TGTGCCAGCAGCTCCGGTAGTATGGGGCAGGTGGCCTACGAGCAGTACTTC.